The subject of this entry is one T cell receptor beta chain. TCRdb's table, derived via immunoSEQ multiplex PCR, lists solely in-frame clones and lacks some. The table lists 120,000 to 150,000 clones, 80% to 90% of them singletons. The CDR3 is made up of 15 amino acids. The ends were cut back, 5 bases at V and 5 bases at J, with 16 bases in the middle. Looked up from germline, CDR1 is SEHNR and CDR2 is FQNEAQ (reference sequence). The data originate from a study of blood T cell repertoires in COVID-19. Whole-study context: The United States, Italy and Spain provided the acute and convalescent COVID-19 samples. Sources were T cells, B-cell-depleted T cells, or PBMCs; the material itself was cDNA or gDNA.

This receptor was obtained from a woman aged 50 to 65 in a cohort sampled during active or convalescent COVID-19. The material sequenced was peripheral blood. This rearrangement joins TRBV7-9 to TRBJ2-1; TRBD2 might be the D (5 bases). The CDR3 is CASSPPGIMNNEQFF. The CDR3, as DNA: TGTGCCAGCAGCCCCCCCGGGATAATGAACAATGAGCAGTTCTTC.